One and the same sample provided the 22 T cell receptor beta chains below, sequenced in a study of T-cell memory formation after mild COVID-19. TCRdb analysed the 5' RACE reads with MiXCR anew, one entry per CDR3 protein. In the table there are 85,000 to 130,000 distinct CDR3 sequences, roughly an eighth of which are singletons. The sequencing sample was made of PBMCs or a T cell subset sorted from them (not recorded which). The receptor set was obtained from an adult woman who had mild COVID-19 (a few samples of this study predate the infection). Cell type and time point are not known.

The rearrangement joins TRBV7-6 to TRBJ2-5; 8 bases are shared with TRBD2. Losses at the gene ends were 0 bases for V and 3 bases for J; bases not matched to a gene: 9. The CDR3 has 17 residues. Germline loops: CDR1 SGHVS, CDR2 FNYEAQ. CDR3 sequence: CASSLATGGALKETQYF. DNA for the CDR3: TGTGCCAGCAGCTTAGCGACGGGGGGGGCCCTAAAAGAGACCCAGTACTTC.

This clonotype was counted only a few times. The chain couples TRBV7-8 to TRBJ2-7; D remains ambiguous. Trimming cost V 5 bases and J 2 bases, with 10 bases left between them. CDR1 and CDR2 from the germline V gene are SGHVS and FQNEAQ. This CDR3 spans 13 amino acids. CDR3: CASSLEGTYEQYF. The CDR3 nucleotides are TGTGCCAGCAGCCTGGAAGGAACCTACGAGCAGTACTTC.

This clonotype was seen more than once but under ten times. This chain uses TRBV4-1 with TRBJ2-5, with TRBD1 matching 9 bases. Germline-derived CDR1 and CDR2 are MGHRA and YSYEKL. CDR3 length: 16 residues. V shed 4 bases and J 2 bases; nucleotides not matched to a gene: 8. The CDR3 loop is CASSPLPGQGQETQYF. The CDR3 DNA sequence: TGCGCCAGCAGCCCCCTACCGGGACAGGGACAAGAGACCCAGTACTTC.

The chain carries TRBV4-1 and TRBJ1-2; 7 bases map to TRBD1. Looked up from germline, CDR1 is MGHRA and CDR2 is YSYEKL. V trimming: 4 bases; J trimming: 6 bases; junction bases outside the gene matches: 11. The CDR3 sequence is 15 residues long. DNA of the CDR3: TGCGCCAGCAGCCCGCACAGACAGGGCCCGGATGGCTACACCTTC. This encodes CASSPHRQGPDGYTF.

This chain joins TRBV7-8 and TRBJ2-3, with D perhaps matching TRBD1 (6 bases). Trimming removed 0 bases from V and 2 bases from J, with 12 bases in between. Germline V gives CDR1 SGHVS, CDR2 FQNEAQ. CDR3 size: 16 residues. In DNA, the CDR3 is TGTGCCAGCAGCTTAGCGATCAGGGGAATCACAGATACGCAGTATTTT. This translates into CASSLAIRGITDTQYF. Full variable domain (rest looked up from reference TRBV7-8 and TRBJ2-3): GAGVSQSPRYKVAKRGQDVALRCDPISGHVSLFWYQQALGQGPEFLTYFQNEAQLDKSGLPSDRFFAERPEGSVSTLKIQRTQQEDSAVYLCASSLAIRGITDTQYFGPGTRLTVL.

This chain links TRBV7-7 with TRBJ2-5, with TRBD2 matching 7 bases. CDR1 is SSHAT and CDR2 is FNYEAQ in the germline V gene (reference sequence). V gave up 1 base and J gave up 3 bases; unmatched junction bases: 8. The CDR3 is 16 amino acids. CDR3 coding DNA: TGTGCCAGCAGCTTAGGAAGAGCGGGGTTAGAAGAGACCCAGTACTTC. It specifies CASSLGRAGLEETQYF.

The chain joins TRBV12-3 or TRBV12-4 to TRBJ1-1, with D perhaps TRBD1 (6 bases). The length of the CDR3 is 12 residues. V dropped 6 bases and J dropped 10 bases, with 15 bases sitting between them. The CDR3 protein is CASSPPGGGAFF. The CDR3 nucleotides are TGTGCCAGCAGCCCCCCGGGAGGGGGAGCTTTCTTT.

This clonotype was picked up many times. The V call is TRBV5-5, the J call TRBJ2-3; D is unresolved. This CDR3 contains 16 residues. V was shortened by 4 bases and J by 3 bases, with 18 bases between the two germline ends. Germline V gene lookup returns CDR1 SGHKS and CDR2 YYEKEE (reference sequence). Here the CDR3 reads CASSDPKSPGTDTQYF. As DNA, the CDR3 is TGTGCCAGCAGCGACCCTAAAAGCCCCGGGACAGATACGCAGTATTTT.

This clonotype was observed a few times. This chain joins TRBV6-5 and TRBJ2-3; 8 bases align to TRBD2. Looked up from germline, CDR1 is MNHEY and CDR2 is SVGAGI. V trimming: 2 bases; J trimming: 2 bases; junction bases outside the gene matches: 15. The length of the CDR3 is 19 residues. In DNA form, the CDR3 reads TGTGCCAGCAGTTACGATACGGGAGGGCCGGGGGTGAACACAGATACGCAGTATTTT. It codes for CASSYDTGGPGVNTDTQYF.

The chain employs TRBV12-3 or TRBV12-4 and TRBJ2-3; TRBD2 might be the D (5 bases). The CDR3 runs 16 residues. V dropped 0 bases and J dropped 4 bases, with 14 bases sitting between them. DNA of the CDR3: TGTGCCAGCAGTTTAGCGCGGGTTAGCTTCCCAGATACGCAGTATTTT. Amino acids: CASSLARVSFPDTQYF.

This clonotype was counted between two and nine times. The V gene is TRBV20-1, the J gene TRBJ1-5; tentative D call: TRBD1 (5 bases). The germline CDR1 and CDR2 sequences are DFQATT and SNEGSKA (reference sequence). With 1 base removed from V and 4 bases from J, the gap between germline ends came to 17 bases. CDR3 length: 16 amino acids. The DNA of the CDR3 is TGCAGTGCTAGAGTAAAAGGGGCTGCGGGGAATCAGCCCCAGCATTTT. Translation gives CSARVKGAAGNQPQHF.

This clonotype occurred a few times. This rearrangement joins TRBV6-6 to TRBJ2-5; D may be TRBD1 (5 bases). Trimming took off 7 bases at V and 0 bases at J, with 18 bases between the two ends. Germline V gene lookup returns CDR1 MNHNY and CDR2 SVGAGI (reference sequence). This CDR3 has 16 amino acids. Here the CDR3 DNA reads TGTGCCAGCACCCTAGGGGCAGGACCGTACCAAGAGACCCAGTACTTC. It specifies CASTLGAGPYQETQYF.

The chain combines TRBV7-6 with TRBJ2-7; possibly TRBD1 for D (6 bases). Trimming pared 4 bases from V and 4 bases from J, leaving 14 bases between. Germline V gene data show CDR1 as SGHVS and CDR2 as FNYEAQ. The CDR3 is made up of 14 amino acids. CDR3 sequence reads: CASSSRGDTYEQYF. The CDR3 DNA sequence: TGTGCCAGCAGCTCCCGAGGGGACACGTACGAGCAGTACTTC.

This clonotype was recorded at least ten times. The chain has TRBV7-8 and TRBJ2-5; D might be TRBD2 (6 bases). CDR3 length equals 15 residues. Germline V lookup: CDR1 SGHVS, CDR2 FQNEAQ. V lost 8 bases to trimming and J lost 1 base, with 17 bases between them. The CDR3 DNA sequence: TGTGCCAGCTCCGGAATAGCGGAGATCCAAGAGACCCAGTACTTC. This codes for CASSGIAEIQETQYF.

In its sample, this clonotype was seen many times. This chain uses TRBV15 with TRBJ2-1; D gene uncertain. CDR1 and CDR2 from the germline V gene are LNHNV and YYDKDF (reference sequence). Between the trimmed V and J ends, which lost 3 bases and 5 bases, there was a span of 17 bases. This CDR3 comprises 16 residues. The CDR3 coding sequence is TGTGCCACCAGCAGGACTGGGTCAAGACCCGACAATGAGCAGTTCTTC. This gives the protein CATSRTGSRPDNEQFF.

This clonotype was observed at least ten times. V is TRBV6-2 or TRBV6-3 and J is TRBJ1-1; 7 bases fit TRBD1. There are 18 residues in the CDR3. V was pared by 0 bases and J by 0 bases, with 10 bases of the junction left unmatched. The germline CDR1 and CDR2 sequences are MNHEY and SVGEGT. This chain's CDR3 is CASSYSSQGISMNTEAFF. DNA for the CDR3: TGTGCCAGCAGTTACTCGTCACAGGGGATTAGCATGAACACTGAAGCTTTCTTT.

This chain uses TRBV5-1 with TRBJ1-1; perhaps TRBD1 as D (5 bases). V was trimmed by 0 bases and J by 3 bases, leaving 9 bases between them. The CDR3 runs to 14 residues. The V gene's germline CDR1 is SGHRS and CDR2 YFSETQ. CDR3 nucleotide sequence: TGCGCCAGCAGCTTGGAGCAGGGCTACACTGAAGCTTTCTTT. Residues: CASSLEQGYTEAFF. Complete variable domain (other parts from reference TRBV5-1 and TRBJ1-1): KAGVTQTPRYLIKTRGQQVTLSCSPISGHRSVSWYQQTPGQGLQFLFEYFSETQRNKGNFPGRFSGRQFSNSRSEMNVSTLELGDSALYLCASSLEQGYTEAFFGQGTRLTVV.

The chain combines TRBV13 with TRBJ2-5; D gene ambiguous. The germline V gene has CDR1 PRHDT and CDR2 FYEKMQ (reference sequence). The ends were cut back, 1 base at V and 5 bases at J, with 11 bases in the middle. This CDR3 comprises 14 residues. The CDR3 DNA reads as TGTGCCAGCAGCTTAGAGTCAAGCAGGGAGACCCAGTACTTC. It yields the protein CASSLESSRETQYF.

The rearrangement links TRBV5-1 to TRBJ2-7; 7 bases agree with TRBD1. V shed 1 base, J shed 0 bases, and the junction held 4 bases outside the gene matches. Per the germline V gene, CDR1 is SGHRS and CDR2 is YFSETQ. The CDR3 length is 15 residues. The CDR3 loop is CASSLLRDSSYEQYF. DNA for the CDR3: TGCGCCAGCAGCTTGCTCCGGGACAGCTCCTACGAGCAGTACTTC. Full variable domain (remainder filled in from reference TRBV5-1 and TRBJ2-7): KAGVTQTPRYLIKTRGQQVTLSCSPISGHRSVSWYQQTPGQGLQFLFEYFSETQRNKGNFPGRFSGRQFSNSRSEMNVSTLELGDSALYLCASSLLRDSSYEQYFGPGTRLTVT.

A few counts support this clonotype. The V and J genes are TRBV11-2 and TRBJ2-1; 7 nucleotides agree with TRBD2. J was trimmed by 7 bases and V by 2 bases; bases with no gene match: 5. From germline, CDR1 is SGHAT and CDR2 FQNNGV. This CDR3 has 14 amino acids. Here the CDR3 reads CASSLWAGENEQFF. The CDR3 bases are TGTGCCAGCAGCTTATGGGCGGGAGAAAATGAGCAGTTCTTC.

This clonotype was found a few times. The chain uses TRBV5-1 and TRBJ1-2; D is ambiguous. Germline assignment: CDR1 SGHRS and CDR2 YFSETQ. The CDR3 spans 12 residues. The V and J ends lost 1 base and 6 bases respectively, with 7 bases between them. The CDR3: CASSLTEHGYTF. CDR3 DNA sequence: TGCGCCAGCAGCTTGACAGAGCATGGCTACACCTTC. Filled out from reference TRBV5-1 and TRBJ1-2, the complete variable domain reads KAGVTQTPRYLIKTRGQQVTLSCSPISGHRSVSWYQQTPGQGLQFLFEYFSETQRNKGNFPGRFSGRQFSNSRSEMNVSTLELGDSALYLCASSLTEHGYTFGSGTRLTVV.

Many counts were recorded for this clonotype. The chain is built from TRBV5-1 and TRBJ2-7, with 7 bases aligning to TRBD1. The CDR3 loop spans 14 amino acids. The germline V gene has CDR1 SGHRS and CDR2 YFSETQ. V gave up 0 bases and J gave up 2 bases; unmatched junction bases: 2. The CDR3 DNA sequence: TGCGCCAGCAGCTTGGGACAGGGACCCTACGAGCAGTACTTC. It codes for CASSLGQGPYEQYF.